The sequence of this TCR beta chain was determined in a study of T cell responses to AZD1222 COVID-19 vaccine. Study outcomes and limitations: Breadth and depth of Spike-specific TCRs rose after two AZD1222 doses. Repertoires were sampled only after the peak T cell response.

This table comes from immunoSEQ multiplex PCR, and its TCRdb copy is limited to in-frame clones, with some not included. This sample has around 150,000 clones, with roughly nine tenths found just once. As regards this clone: Antigen: not known.

V shed 8 bases and J shed 1 base, with 11 bases lying between them. The CDR3 covers 13 residues. Germline CDR1 and CDR2: SGHTA and FQGNSA. The sequencing here drew on peripheral blood, taken on day 0 of AZD1222 vaccination. The receptor was isolated from an adult in good health. The chain links TRBV7-2 to TRBJ1-1, with D possibly TRBD1 on 5 matching bases. The CDR3 loop reads CASHRGRNTEAFF. The CDR3 region has the DNA TGTGCCAGCCACCGGGGCCGGAACACTGAAGCTTTCTTT.